Following are 8 T cell receptor beta chains from one sample sequenced in a study of graft-versus-host responses after intestinal transplantation (dated by TCRdb to about 2021). Libraries were built with the immunoSEQ multiplex PCR assay. TCRdb's version of the immuneACCESS table is confined to in-frame rearrangements and falls short of the full clone set. An unresolved V gene accounts for under half of the shortfall where checked; the remainder is of unknown origin. This sample is represented by about 8,100 clones; 60% to 70% of them were singletons. 9.3% of the sample is taken by the ten largest. To isolate intraepithelial and lamina propria lymphocytes from graft specimens, dithiothreitol, EDTA incubations and collagenase D digestion were used. The sequencing used ileum tissue, collected 450 to 470 days after transplant. All receptors derive from a human patient who received an intestinal transplant, so some T cells may come from the graft donor.

The V call is TRBV12-5, the J call TRBJ2-2, with 8 bases identical to TRBD1. CDR3 length equals 15 residues. Germline V gene data show CDR1 as LGHNT and CDR2 as FRNRAP. Losses at the gene ends were 6 bases for V and 6 bases for J; bases not matched to a gene: 9. The CDR3 is CASGHGQGSSGELFF. CDR3 DNA sequence: TGTGCTAGTGGACACGGACAGGGATCATCCGGGGAGCTGTTTTTT.

V and J are TRBV20-1 and TRBJ2-7; weak D call: TRBD2 (6 bases). The ends were cut back, 6 bases at V and 4 bases at J, with 10 bases in the middle. The CDR3 contains 11 residues. Germline V CDR1 and CDR2: DFQATT, SNEGSKA (reference sequence). CDR3: CSAGSTYEQYF. Written as DNA, the CDR3 is TGCAGTGCCGGGAGTACTTACGAGCAGTACTTC.

The chain is built from TRBV7-6 and TRBJ2-5; no definite D call. From germline, CDR1 is SGHVS and CDR2 FNYEAQ. Trimming removed 7 bases from V and 5 bases from J, with 11 bases in between. The CDR3 contains 12 residues. CDR3 nucleotide sequence: TGTGCCAGCACAACAAAGGGCGAGACCCAGTACTTC. It translates to CASTTKGETQYF.

The chain combines TRBV5-1 with TRBJ1-4; D might be TRBD1 (6 bases). V shed 2 bases and J shed 5 bases, with 22 bases lying between them. The CDR3 sequence is 18 residues long. Per the germline V gene, CDR1 is SGHRS and CDR2 is YFSETQ. The CDR3 spells CASSLQGGAGAGNEKLFF. CDR3 nucleotide sequence: TGCGCCAGCAGCTTACAGGGAGGGGCGGGAGCAGGAAATGAAAAACTGTTTTTT.

In its sample, this clone was seen once. V is TRBV5-1 and J is TRBJ1-1; no reliable D call. CDR3 size: 15 residues. V was cut by 0 bases and J by 1 base, with 10 bases left in between. The germline CDR1 and CDR2 sequences are SGHRS and YFSETQ. The CDR3 is CASSLGPGPNTEAFF. CDR3 DNA: TGCGCCAGCAGCTTGGGACCAGGCCCGAACACTGAAGCTTTCTTT. Full variable domain (missing parts from reference TRBV5-1 and TRBJ1-1): KAGVTQTPRYLIKTRGQQVTLSCSPISGHRSVSWYQQTPGQGLQFLFEYFSETQRNKGNFPGRFSGRQFSNSRSEMNVSTLELGDSALYLCASSLGPGPNTEAFFGQGTRLTVV.

J is TRBJ2-1 and V is TRBV29-1; TRBD1 is a possible D gene (6 bases). Germline CDR1 and CDR2: SQVTM and ANQGSEA. V lost 4 bases and J lost 6, with 16 bases in between. The CDR3 is 14 residues long. CDR3: CSVVVWGQGNEQFF. In DNA form, the CDR3 reads TGCAGCGTTGTCGTTTGGGGGCAGGGCAATGAGCAGTTCTTC.

CDR3 DNA: TGTGCCAGCAGCTCCACAGGGGGCCTAGGGGAGCAGTACTTC. Translation: CASSSTGGLGEQYF. The chain has TRBV7-9 and TRBJ2-7; 9 bases match TRBD1. The CDR3 length is 14 residues. J lost 7 bases, V lost 4 bases, and 8 bases had no gene match. Per germline, CDR1 SEHNR and CDR2 FQNEAQ (reference sequence).

The CDR3 loop reads CAIRAASSPEAFF. DNA of the CDR3: TGTGCCATCAGGGCCGCTTCCTCCCCTGAAGCTTTCTTT. This chain connects TRBV10-3 to TRBJ1-1; D not resolved. Germline CDR1 ENHRY, CDR2 SYGVKD. Trimming took off 6 bases at V and 6 bases at J, with 14 bases between the two ends. The CDR3 is 13 amino acids.